The subject of this entry is one T cell receptor (beta chain). This specimen comes from a study of blood T cell repertoires in COVID-19. In the source study's methods: Estimation of nucleated cell counts relied on the amplification of reference gene primers. Measured with immunoSEQ multiplex PCR; TCRdb has only the in-frame clones, and not every one. V and J calls and clone size are given by that table; D and trimming were obtained from the DNA. The profile shows more than 150,000 clones, about 88% of them singletons. Between the trimmed V and J ends, which lost 1 base and 5 bases, there was a span of 14 bases. The germline V gene has CDR1 SGHTA and CDR2 FQGNSA. CDR3 length: 15 amino acids.

The sample consisted of peripheral blood. This clonotype was sampled from a man in his sixties with COVID-19, enrolled during active disease. V is TRBV7-2 and J is TRBJ2-5, with TRBD2 as a possible D gene (5 bases). CDR3 coding DNA: TGTGCCAGCAGCTTAGGAGGATACCGAGGGGAGACCCAGTACTTC. Encoded protein: CASSLGGYRGETQYF. Full variable domain (rest looked up from reference TRBV7-2 and TRBJ2-5): GAGVSQSPSNKVTEKGKDVELRCDPISGHTALYWYRQSLGQGLEFLIYFQGNSAPDKSGLPSDRFSAERTGGSVSTLTIQRTQQEDSAVYLCASSLGGYRGETQYFGPGTRLLVL.